The table lists the clone carrying this T cell receptor (beta chain) with a few counts. The target antigen is unknown. TCRdb recomputed calls from the 5' RACE reads with MiXCR, one row per CDR3 protein. This table has 250,000 to 350,000 distinct CDR3 sequences, around 19% appearing once. CDR3 length equals 15 residues. The germline V gene encodes CDR1 MNHEY and CDR2 SVGEGT. Germline trimming cut 6 bases from V and 2 bases from J; bases unmatched to any gene: 10. These data are taken from a study of CD8 T cells in ankylosing spondylitis. Study-level findings and limits: Disease-linked clones reportedly showed significant enrichment in matched ankylosing spondylitis synovial fluid. Seemingly characteristic of ankylosing spondylitis blood was a TCR beta motif consisting of fewer than 10 highly homologous variants.

The sequenced sample consisted of blood, either unsorted or a sorted T cell fraction (not recorded which). J is TRBJ2-7 and V is TRBV6-2 or TRBV6-3; 7 nucleotides match TRBD1. The sequence was collected from a male donor with ankylosing spondylitis or in good health (not recorded which). The CDR3 here is CASRRYRDRAYEQYV. CDR3 coding DNA: TGTGCCAGCAGACGCTATAGGGACAGAGCCTACGAGCAGTACGTC.